The present T cell receptor beta chain was sequenced within a study of T-cell reconstitution after alpha-beta-depleted transplantation in children listed by TCRdb under 2016. For the wider study: The study quantitatively tracked T-cell immune reconstitution after TCRalphabeta/CD19-depleted allogeneic hematopoietic cell transplantation in children using TCR repertoire profiling.

The investigation overall reported the following: About two months after transplant, the apparently early recovery of alphabetaT-cell counts reportedly depended on just several hundred clones that had expanded rapidly and came from non-depleted graft cells. The frequencies of hyperexpanded clones fell over the following months, and after one year, T-cell counts and TCRbeta diversity were mostly attributed to newly produced T cells. In some patients, the high TCRbeta diversity seen at day 60 was put down to recipient T cells and intrathymic progenitors that had survived conditioning.

Library method: PCR. Sequencing instrument: Illumina HiSeq 2500. Molecular barcoding was employed in the preparation of TCR libraries, with unique molecular identifiers being used to normalize TCRbeta repertoire quantification. Using fastp at Q25 and MiXCR, TCRdb reprocessed the public reads and kept productive beta chains. Entries are consolidated by CDR3 protein sequence, retaining the most common genes and DNA. The sample table holds just over 950,000 distinct CDR3 sequences, of which roughly 29% were seen once. The ten largest clones add up to more than 25% of the sample. From the cysteine up to the phenylalanine, the CDR3 has a length of 14 residues. The read is trimmed to its CDR3 DNA, 42 bases read in frame from base 1. V and J lose 6 bases and 2 bases, and a span of 14 bases separates them. The germline V gene yields SGHTA for CDR1 and FQGNSA for CDR2. Comment on this clonotype: It lacks a known antigen. No per-base quality is available; no much larger clone lies one base away.

The treatment or condition label, as the study defines it: allogeneic hematopoietic cell transplantation with graft depleted of TCRalphabeta T cells and CD19 B cells. The children who served as transplant recipients had been given grafts of TCRalphabeta/CD19-depleted allogeneic hematopoietic cells. The sequencing used PBMCs, mostly from graft donor cells, collected 360 days after TCRalphabeta/CD19-depleted stem cell transplant. The chain uses TRBV7-2 and TRBJ2-7, with the identity of the D gene unclear. This sequence originates from a boy under three years old who had a stem cell transplant for SCID, so the T cells may come from the graft donor. The bases are TGTGCCAGCAGACTTGGCTGGGCCCCCTACGAGCAGTACTTC. Translation gives CASRLGWAPYEQYF.